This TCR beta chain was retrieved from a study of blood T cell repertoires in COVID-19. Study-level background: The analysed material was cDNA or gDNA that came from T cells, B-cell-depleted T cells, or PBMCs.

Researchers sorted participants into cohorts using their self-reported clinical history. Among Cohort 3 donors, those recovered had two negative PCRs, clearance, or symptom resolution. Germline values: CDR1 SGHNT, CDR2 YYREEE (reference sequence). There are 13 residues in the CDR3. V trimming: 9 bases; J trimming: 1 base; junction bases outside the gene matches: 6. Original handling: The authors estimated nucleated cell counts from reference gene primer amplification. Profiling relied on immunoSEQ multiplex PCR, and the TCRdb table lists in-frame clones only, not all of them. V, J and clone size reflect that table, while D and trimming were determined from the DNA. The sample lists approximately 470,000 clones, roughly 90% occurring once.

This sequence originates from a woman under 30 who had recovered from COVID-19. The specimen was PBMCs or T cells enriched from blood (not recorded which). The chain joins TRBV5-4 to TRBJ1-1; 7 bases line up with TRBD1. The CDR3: CATSGTANTEAFF. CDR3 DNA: TGTGCCACCTCCGGGACAGCGAACACTGAAGCTTTCTTT.